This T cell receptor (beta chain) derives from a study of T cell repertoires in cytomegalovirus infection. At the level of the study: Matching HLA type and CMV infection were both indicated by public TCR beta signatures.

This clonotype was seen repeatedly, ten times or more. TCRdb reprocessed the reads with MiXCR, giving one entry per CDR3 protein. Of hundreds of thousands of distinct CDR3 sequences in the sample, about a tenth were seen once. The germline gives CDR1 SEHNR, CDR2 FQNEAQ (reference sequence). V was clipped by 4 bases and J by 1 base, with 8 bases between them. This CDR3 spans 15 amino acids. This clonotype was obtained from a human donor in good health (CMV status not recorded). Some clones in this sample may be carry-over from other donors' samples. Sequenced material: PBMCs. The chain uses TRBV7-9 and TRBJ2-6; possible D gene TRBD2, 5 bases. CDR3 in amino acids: CASSSPGSGANVLTF. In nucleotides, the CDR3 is TGTGCCAGCAGCTCGCCGGGATCTGGGGCCAACGTCCTGACTTTC.